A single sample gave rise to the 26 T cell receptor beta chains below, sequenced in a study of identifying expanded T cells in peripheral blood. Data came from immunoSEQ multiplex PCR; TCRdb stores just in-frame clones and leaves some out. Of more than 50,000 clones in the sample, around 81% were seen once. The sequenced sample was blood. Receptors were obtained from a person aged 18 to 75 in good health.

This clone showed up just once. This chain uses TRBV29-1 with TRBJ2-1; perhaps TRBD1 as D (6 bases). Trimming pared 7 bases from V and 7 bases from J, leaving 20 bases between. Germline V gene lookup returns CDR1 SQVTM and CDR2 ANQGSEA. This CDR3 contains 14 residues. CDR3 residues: CSAPVLGADNEQFF. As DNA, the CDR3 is TGCAGCGCCCCGGTCCTGGGGGCGGATAATGAGCAGTTCTTC.

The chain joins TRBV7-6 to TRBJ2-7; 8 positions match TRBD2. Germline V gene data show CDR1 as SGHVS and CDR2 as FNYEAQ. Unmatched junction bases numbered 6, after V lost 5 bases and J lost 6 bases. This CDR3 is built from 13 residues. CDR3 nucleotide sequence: TGTGCCAGCAGCCCTCGGGGGGGGAGCGAGCAGTACTTC. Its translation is CASSPRGGSEQYF.

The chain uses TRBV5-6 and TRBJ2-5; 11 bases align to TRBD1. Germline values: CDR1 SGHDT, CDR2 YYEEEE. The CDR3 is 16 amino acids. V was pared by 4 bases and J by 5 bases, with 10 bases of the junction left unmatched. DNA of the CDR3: TGTGCCAGCAGCCGGCCCGGGACAGGGGGATTGGAGACCCAGTACTTC. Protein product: CASSRPGTGGLETQYF.

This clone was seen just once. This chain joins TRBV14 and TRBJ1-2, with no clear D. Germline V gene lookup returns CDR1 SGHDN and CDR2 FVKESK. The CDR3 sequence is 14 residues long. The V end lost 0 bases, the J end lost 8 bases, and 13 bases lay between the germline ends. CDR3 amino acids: CASSQEEGFGGYTF. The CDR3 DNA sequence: TGTGCCAGCAGCCAAGAAGAGGGCTTTGGAGGCTACACCTTC.

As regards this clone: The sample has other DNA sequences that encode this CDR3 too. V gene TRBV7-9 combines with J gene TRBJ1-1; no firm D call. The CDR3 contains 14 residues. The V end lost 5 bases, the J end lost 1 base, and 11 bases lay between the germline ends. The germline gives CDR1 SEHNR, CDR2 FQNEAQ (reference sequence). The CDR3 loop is CASSLGRENTEAFF. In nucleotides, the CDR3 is TGTGCCAGCAGCCTGGGCCGGGAGAACACTGAAGCTTTCTTT.

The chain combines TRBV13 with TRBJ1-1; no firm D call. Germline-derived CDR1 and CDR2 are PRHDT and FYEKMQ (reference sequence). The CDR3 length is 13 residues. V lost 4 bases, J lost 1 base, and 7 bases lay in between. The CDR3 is CASSSTENTEAFF. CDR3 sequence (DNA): TGTGCCAGCAGCTCTACAGAGAACACTGAAGCTTTCTTT.

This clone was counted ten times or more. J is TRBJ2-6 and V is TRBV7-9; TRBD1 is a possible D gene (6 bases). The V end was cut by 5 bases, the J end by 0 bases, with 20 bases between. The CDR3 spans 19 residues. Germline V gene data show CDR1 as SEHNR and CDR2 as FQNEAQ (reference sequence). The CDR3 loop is CASSPRRTADSSGANVLTF. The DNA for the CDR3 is TGTGCCAGCAGCCCACGCCGGACAGCGGATTCCTCTGGGGCCAACGTCCTGACTTTC.

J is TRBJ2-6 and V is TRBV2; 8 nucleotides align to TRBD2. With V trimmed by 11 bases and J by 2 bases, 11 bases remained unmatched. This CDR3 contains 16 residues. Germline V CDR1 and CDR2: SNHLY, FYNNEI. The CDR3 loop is CASRQREQAGANVLTF. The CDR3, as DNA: TGTGCCTCTCGGCAGCGGGAGCAGGCTGGGGCCAACGTCCTGACTTTC.

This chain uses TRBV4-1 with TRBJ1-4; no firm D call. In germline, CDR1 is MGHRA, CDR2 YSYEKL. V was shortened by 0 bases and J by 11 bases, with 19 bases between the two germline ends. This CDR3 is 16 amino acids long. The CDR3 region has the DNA TGCGCCAGCAGCCAAGATGGTATGGGCCCGACATCGAAACTGTTTTTT. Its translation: CASSQDGMGPTSKLFF.

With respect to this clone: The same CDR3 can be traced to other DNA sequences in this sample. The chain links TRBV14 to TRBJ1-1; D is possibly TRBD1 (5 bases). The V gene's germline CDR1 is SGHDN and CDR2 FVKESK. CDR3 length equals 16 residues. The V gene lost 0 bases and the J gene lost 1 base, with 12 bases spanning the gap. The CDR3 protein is CASSQDPWGRNTEAFF. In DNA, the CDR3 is TGTGCCAGCAGCCAAGATCCCTGGGGACGGAACACTGAAGCTTTCTTT.

This CDR3 reads CASSVQPDTQYF. In DNA form, the CDR3 reads TGTGCCAGCAGTGTCCAACCCGATACGCAGTATTTT. The chain links TRBV6-1 to TRBJ2-3; D is unresolved. Germline CDR1 and CDR2: MNHNS and SASEGT. This CDR3 is built from 12 residues. V was trimmed by 4 bases and J by 6 bases, leaving 8 bases between them.

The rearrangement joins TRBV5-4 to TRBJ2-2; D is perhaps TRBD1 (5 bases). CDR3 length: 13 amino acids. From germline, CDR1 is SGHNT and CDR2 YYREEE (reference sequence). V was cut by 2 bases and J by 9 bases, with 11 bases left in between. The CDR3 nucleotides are TGTGCCAGCAGCTTATCTGGGGCCCGGGAGCTGTTTTTT. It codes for CASSLSGARELFF.

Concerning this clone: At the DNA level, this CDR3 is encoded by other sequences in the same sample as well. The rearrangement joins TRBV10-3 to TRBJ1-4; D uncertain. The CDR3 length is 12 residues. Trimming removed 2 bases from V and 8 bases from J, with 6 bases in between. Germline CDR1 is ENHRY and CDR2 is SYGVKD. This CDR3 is CAISEGREKLFF. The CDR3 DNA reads TGTGCCATCAGTGAGGGCAGGGAAAAACTGTTTTTT.

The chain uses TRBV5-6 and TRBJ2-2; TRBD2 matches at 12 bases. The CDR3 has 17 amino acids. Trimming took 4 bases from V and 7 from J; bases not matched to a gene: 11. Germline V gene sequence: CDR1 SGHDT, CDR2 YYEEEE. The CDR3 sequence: CASSLKRLAGAGGELFF. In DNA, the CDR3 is TGTGCCAGCAGCCTTAAGAGACTAGCGGGAGCGGGCGGGGAGCTGTTTTTT.

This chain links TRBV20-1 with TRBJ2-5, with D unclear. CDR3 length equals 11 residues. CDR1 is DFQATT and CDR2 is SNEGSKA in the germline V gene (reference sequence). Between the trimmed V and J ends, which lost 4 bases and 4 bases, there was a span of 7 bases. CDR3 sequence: CSAKNSETQYF. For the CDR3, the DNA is TGCAGTGCTAAAAACTCAGAGACCCAGTACTTC.

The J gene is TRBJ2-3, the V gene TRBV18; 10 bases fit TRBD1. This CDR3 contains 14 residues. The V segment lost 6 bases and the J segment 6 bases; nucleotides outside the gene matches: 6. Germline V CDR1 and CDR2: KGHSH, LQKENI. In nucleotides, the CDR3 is TGTGCCAGCTCGCGAGGGACAGGGGCCGATACGCAGTATTTT. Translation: CASSRGTGADTQYF.

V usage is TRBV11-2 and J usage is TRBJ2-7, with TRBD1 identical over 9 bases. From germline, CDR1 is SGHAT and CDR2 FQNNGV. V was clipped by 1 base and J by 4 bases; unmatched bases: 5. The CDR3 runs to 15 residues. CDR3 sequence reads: CASSLVTGGRYEQYF. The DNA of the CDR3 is TGTGCCAGCAGCTTAGTTACAGGGGGCAGGTACGAGCAGTACTTC.

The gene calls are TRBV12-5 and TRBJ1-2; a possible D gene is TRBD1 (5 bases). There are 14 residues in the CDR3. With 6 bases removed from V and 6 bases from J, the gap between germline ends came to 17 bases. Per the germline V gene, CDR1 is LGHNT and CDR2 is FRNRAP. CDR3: CASGFAGGGDGYTF. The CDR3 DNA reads TGTGCTAGTGGATTTGCGGGGGGAGGGGATGGCTACACCTTC.

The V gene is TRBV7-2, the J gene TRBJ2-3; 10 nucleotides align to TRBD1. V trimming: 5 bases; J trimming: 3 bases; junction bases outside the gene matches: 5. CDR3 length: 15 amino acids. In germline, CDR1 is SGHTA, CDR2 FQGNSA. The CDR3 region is CASSVDRGKTDTQYF. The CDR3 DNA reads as TGTGCCAGCAGCGTGGACAGGGGGAAAACAGATACGCAGTATTTT.

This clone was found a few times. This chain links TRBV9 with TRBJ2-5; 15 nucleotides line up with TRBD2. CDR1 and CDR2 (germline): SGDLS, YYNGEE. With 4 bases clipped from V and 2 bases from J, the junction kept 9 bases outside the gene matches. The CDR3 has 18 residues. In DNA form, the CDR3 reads TGTGCCAGCAGCCCGGGACTAGCGGGGGGTATGTTACAAGAGACCCAGTACTTC. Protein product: CASSPGLAGGMLQETQYF. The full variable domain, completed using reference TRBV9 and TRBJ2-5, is DSGVTQTPKHLITATGQRVTLRCSPRSGDLSVYWYQQSLDQGLQFLIQYYNGEERAKGNILERFSAQQFPDLHSELNLSSLELGDSALYFCASSPGLAGGMLQETQYFGPGTRLLVL.

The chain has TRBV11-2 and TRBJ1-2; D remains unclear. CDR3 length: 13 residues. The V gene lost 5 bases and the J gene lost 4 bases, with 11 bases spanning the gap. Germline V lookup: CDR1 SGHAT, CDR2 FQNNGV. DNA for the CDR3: TGTGCCAGCAGCGATCTCGCGGGCTATGGCTACACCTTC. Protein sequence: CASSDLAGYGYTF. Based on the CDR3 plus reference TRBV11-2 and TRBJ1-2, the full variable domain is EAGVAQSPRYKIIEKRQSVAFWCNPISGHATLYWYQQILGQGPKLLIQFQNNGVVDDSQLPKDRFSAERLKGVDSTLKIQPAKLEDSAVYLCASSDLAGYGYTFGSGTRLTVV.

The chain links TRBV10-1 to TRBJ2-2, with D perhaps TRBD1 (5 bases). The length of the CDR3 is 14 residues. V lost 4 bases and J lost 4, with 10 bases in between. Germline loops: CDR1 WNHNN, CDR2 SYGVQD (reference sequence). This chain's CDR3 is CASSVQGGTGELFF. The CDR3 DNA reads TGCGCCAGCAGTGTCCAGGGCGGCACCGGGGAGCTGTTTTTT.

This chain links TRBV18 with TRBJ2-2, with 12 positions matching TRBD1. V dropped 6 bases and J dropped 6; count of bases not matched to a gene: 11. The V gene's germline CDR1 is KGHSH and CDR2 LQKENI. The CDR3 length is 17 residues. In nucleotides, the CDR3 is TGTGCCAGCTCCCCCGGGACAGGGGGCACGCCCGCCGGGGAGCTGTTTTTT. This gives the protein CASSPGTGGTPAGELFF.

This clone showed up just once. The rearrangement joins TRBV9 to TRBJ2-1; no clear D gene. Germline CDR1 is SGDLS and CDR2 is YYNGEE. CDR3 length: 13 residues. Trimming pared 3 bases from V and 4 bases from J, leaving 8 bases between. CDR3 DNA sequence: TGTGCCAGCAGCGGAGACTTGTACAATGAGCAGTTCTTC. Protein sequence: CASSGDLYNEQFF.

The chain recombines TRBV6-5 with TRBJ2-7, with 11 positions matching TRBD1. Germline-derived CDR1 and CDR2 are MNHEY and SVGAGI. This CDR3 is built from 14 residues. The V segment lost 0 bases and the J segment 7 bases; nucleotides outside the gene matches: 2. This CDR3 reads CASSYSGQGGEQYF. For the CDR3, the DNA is TGTGCCAGCAGTTACTCGGGACAGGGGGGAGAGCAGTACTTC.

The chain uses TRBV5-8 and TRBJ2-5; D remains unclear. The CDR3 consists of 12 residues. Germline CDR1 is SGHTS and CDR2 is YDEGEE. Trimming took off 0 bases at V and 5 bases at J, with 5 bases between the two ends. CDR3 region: CASSLARETQYF. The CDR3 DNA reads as TGTGCCAGCAGCTTGGCCAGGGAGACCCAGTACTTC.